Reported below is one TCR beta chain. CDR3 length equals 14 residues. Germline-derived CDR1 and CDR2 are SGHRS and YFSETQ. V was trimmed by 0 bases and J by 3 bases, leaving 9 bases between them. This specimen belongs to a study of blood T cell repertoires in COVID-19. The overall study: Acute-phase and convalescent COVID-19 samples originated in the United States, Italy and Spain. The analysed material was cDNA or gDNA that came from T cells, B-cell-depleted T cells, or PBMCs.

Patients in Seattle were enrolled during active infection, then followed longitudinally. Original methodology: Using reference gene primer amplification, nucleated cell counts were estimated. TCRdb's copy holds only in-frame clones and misses some; the assay was immunoSEQ multiplex PCR. That table furnishes V, J and clone size, whereas the DNA furnished D and trimming. The repertoire has about 250,000 clones, approximately 85% of them found once; the top ten carry 0.87%. Specimen: peripheral blood. The rearrangement joins TRBV5-1 to TRBJ1-1, with D tentatively TRBD1 (6 bases). This receptor was obtained from a human donor with COVID-19, enrolled during active disease. The donor label of this sample is uncertain. CDR3 loop: CASSLEAGDTEAFF. The CDR3 DNA sequence: TGCGCCAGCAGCTTGGAGGCAGGGGACACTGAAGCTTTCTTT.